This TCR beta chain was observed in a study of metastatic and nonmetastatic thyroid tumors. On the study more broadly: From malignant and benign thyroid patients, repertoires in blood and in tumor or nodule tissue were compared. The study, taken as a whole, reports: When malignant thyroid tumors were compared with benign nodules, TCR beta diversity was reportedly significantly higher in the malignant tumors. This held in both blood and tumor samples.

Methods used by the authors: The study took CDR3 differences across clinicopathological groups and made a distant-metastasis classifier for papillary thyroid cancer from them. With MiXCR, TCRdb called clones anew from the PCR reads. The V and J calls were determined by TCRdb, not by the authors. The repertoire holds roughly 13,000 clones, with approximately 33% as singletons. All patients were treatment-naive before thyroid surgery. This clone was detected only a few times. Its target is not known. Specimen: tumor tissue. This receptor was obtained from a male donor with papillary thyroid cancer or a benign thyroid nodule (not recorded which). Some clones in this sample may be carry-over from other donors' samples.

CDR3: CASSQEIAVNTEAFF. In DNA form, the CDR3 reads TGTGCCAGCAGCCAAGAAATTGCGGTGAACACTGAAGCTTTCTTT. The J gene is TRBJ1-1, the V gene TRBV4-2; no clear D gene. Between the trimmed V and J ends, which lost 0 bases and 0 bases, there was a span of 8 bases. The CDR3 consists of 15 residues. Per the germline V gene, CDR1 is LGHNA and CDR2 is YNFKEQ.